A single T cell receptor (beta chain) is shown here with its context. The CDR3 has 15 amino acids. From germline, CDR1 is LGHNA and CDR2 YNFKEQ. V dropped 4 bases and J dropped 10 bases, with 20 bases sitting between them. These data belong to a study of tumor-infiltrating lymphocytes in primary liver carcinoma. Study context: Sequenced samples came back with roughly 3.5 to 7.13 million productive TCRbeta reads, and the counts looked alike across tissue types.

Blood RNA was derived from unsorted whole blood, and germline DNA was extracted too. A constant-region primer served to make TCR beta cDNA from around 540 ng total RNA. ARM-PCR was slightly modified, and three nested multiplex PCR rounds with it gave rise to the TCR beta libraries. Two initial PCR rounds of about 10 cycles each paired TRBV1-TRBV30 forward primers with a C-beta reverse primer. TCRdb independently ran MiXCR on the multiplex PCR reads; one entry per CDR3 protein. The table has roughly 330,000 distinct CDR3 sequences, around 60% seen once. The chain couples TRBV4-2 to TRBJ1-5, with D uncertain. Material for sequencing was peripheral blood. This clonotype was sampled from a middle-aged man with primary liver carcinoma and hepatitis B virus infection. This CDR3 reads CASSPEVSGSQPQHF. In nucleotides, the CDR3 is TGTGCCAGCAGCCCGGAAGTCTCGGGCAGTCAACCCCAGCATTTT.